This entry features one T cell receptor beta chain sequence. There is no known antigen for this receptor. There are no base qualities to consult, and no much larger clone falls within one base. Taken with the paper, the label for time point translates to: about 28 days (+/-7) after the second vaccine dose. AZD1222 recipients whose second dose came at about 4 weeks and those whose second dose came at about 12 weeks were combined into one group, since spike-specific TCR depth and breadth did not differ between the two schedules. Vaccinee samples came from UK trials COV001 and COV002, including a single-blind randomized controlled phase 2/3 trial of AZD1222 (ChAdOx1 nCoV-19) in healthy adults. For TCRbeta chain sequencing, PBMC samples from trial participants were taken at day 0 and at day 28 after the second dose. The CDR3 regions of human TCRbeta chains were analyzed by immunosequencing. The source study handled its data this way. Repertoire TCRs were checked for matches against a reference library of SARS-CoV-2-specific TCRs that had been generated using the MIRA antigen-specificity platform. Breadth was defined as the fraction of unique TCRs that were SARS-CoV-2-associated, and depth was defined as the fraction of total T cells that were SARS-CoV-2-associated. Using the MIRA data, every spike-specific TCR was mapped to the spike region that the TCR reacted to and assigned to either a CD4 or a CD8 class. Log10-transformed breadth and depth values were compared by one-way ANOVA with Sidak's multiple comparisons tests. The table comes from immuneACCESS by way of TCRdb, which keeps in-frame sequences with V and J called. Part of the clones is missing from these tables; in studies checked, under half for an unresolved V gene and the rest for unknown reasons. V, J and clone size are those of that table, while D and trimming were read from the DNA. The sample table lists around 150,000 clones, 92% of them with a count of one. The top ten constitute roughly 3.4% of the sample.

These data belong to a study of T cell responses to AZD1222 COVID-19 vaccine (dated by TCRdb to 2020 to 2023). For the study in its entirety: TCR sequencing was performed for over 230 trial participants, of whom about 200 were given two doses of AZD1222 and some 26 were given two doses of MenACWY control vaccine. Trial participants were enrolled by age into 18-55, 56-69 and 70-plus year subgroups, with about 150, 28 and 57 TCR-sequenced participants respectively.

Results and caveats for the whole study, not just this receptor: In the small 56-69-year group, the increase in depth fell short of significance, most likely because of low power. Conclusions about previously exposed vaccinees were limited because only six or seven AZD1222 recipients were SARS-CoV-2 seropositive at baseline. Because no samples from the day 14 peak response were available, repertoires could be characterized only after the peak T cell response. After two AZD1222 doses, spike-specific TCR breadth and depth were significantly higher than at day 0 and than in MenACWY recipients. Reportedly, almost half of the unique spike-specific TCRs recognized epitopes lying outside the regions that are mutated in the B.1.351 and B.1.1.7 variants. Vaccine-associated CD4 TCRs spanned the whole spike protein, with dominant responses in regions 160-218 and 743-854. Most participants were white British and females outnumbered males, and the authors suggested that clonal diversity may have been underestimated.

At the junction V is shortened by 4 bases and J by 9 bases; bases outside the gene matches: 16. From the cysteine through the phenylalanine, the CDR3 covers 16 amino acids. Here the CDR3 DNA is all that survives: 48 bases in frame from base 1. The germline V gene (reference sequence) supplies CDR1 LNHDA and CDR2 SQIVND. The TCR comes from an adult who received the AZD1222 COVID-19 vaccine. Rearrangement joined TRBV19 to TRBJ2-5, with 8 middle bases fitting TRBD2. Sequencing used peripheral blood, obtained 28 days after the second AZD1222 dose. In nucleotides, the sequence is TGTGCCAGTAGTACCGGAGAAGGGACTAGTGGGGTGGCCCAGTACTTC. Protein translation: CASSTGEGTSGVAQYF.